These 18 T cell receptor beta chains share one sample of origin, sequenced in a study of OX40 agonist ivuxolimab in advanced cancers. Produced via immunoSEQ multiplex PCR; TCRdb's table is partial and in-frame only. The sample yields some 58,000 clones, about 90% seen once. Sequencing was performed on CD4+ or CD8+ T cells sorted from blood, taken in a trial of the OX40 agonist ivuxolimab. The receptors stem from an adult with an advanced solid tumor such as melanoma, head and neck, liver or kidney cancer.

The chain couples TRBV18 to TRBJ2-2; 9 bases match TRBD1. This CDR3 has 16 residues. Germline assignment: CDR1 KGHSH and CDR2 LQKENI. V lost 0 bases and J lost 5; bases outside the gene matches: 4. In nucleotides, the CDR3 is TGTGCCAGCTCACCACCGGGACAGGGAGGGACCGGGGAGCTGTTTTTT. Translation: CASSPPGQGGTGELFF.

This chain links TRBV10-2 with TRBJ2-2; D is ambiguous. This CDR3 is built from 13 residues. Germline assignment: CDR1 WSHSY and CDR2 SAAADI. V was trimmed by 5 bases and J by 4 bases, leaving 8 bases between them. This CDR3 reads CASSLGFTGELFF. The CDR3 DNA follows: TGCGCCAGCAGTTTGGGATTCACCGGGGAGCTGTTTTTT.

The chain couples TRBV7-2 to TRBJ1-1; no clear D. Germline V gene data show CDR1 as SGHTA and CDR2 as FQGNSA. The CDR3 is 15 residues long. Between the trimmed V and J ends, which lost 5 bases and 0 bases, there was a span of 13 bases. The CDR3 region is CASSRPSAMNTEAFF. CDR3 sequence (DNA): TGTGCCAGCAGCCGTCCTTCGGCTATGAACACTGAAGCTTTCTTT. The full variable domain, its missing parts supplied by reference TRBV7-2 and TRBJ1-1, is GAGVSQSPSNKVTEKGKDVELRCDPISGHTALYWYRQSLGQGLEFLIYFQGNSAPDKSGLPSDRFSAERTGGSVSTLTIQRTQQEDSAVYLCASSRPSAMNTEAFFGQGTRLTVV.

The V call is TRBV30, the J call TRBJ2-5; no clear D gene. Germline V gene data show CDR1 as GTSNPN and CDR2 as SVGIG (reference sequence). The length of the CDR3 is 11 residues. Trimming took 3 bases from V and 3 from J, leaving 5 bases between them. The DNA for the CDR3 is TGTGCCTGGAGACAAGAAGAGACCCAGTACTTC. It specifies CAWRQEETQYF. Together with reference TRBV30 and TRBJ2-5, the CDR3 gives the full variable domain: SQTIHQWPATLVQPVGSPLSLECTVEGTSNPNLYWYRQAAGRGLQLLFYSVGIGQISSEVPQNLSASRPQDRQFILSSKKLLLSDSGFYLCAWRQEETQYFGPGTRLLVL.

The J gene is TRBJ2-3, the V gene TRBV7-2, with 9 bases matching TRBD2. The germline V gene encodes CDR1 SGHTA and CDR2 FQGNSA. CDR3 length: 18 amino acids. The V and J ends lost 1 base and 1 base, in that order; junction bases with no gene match: 9. The CDR3 DNA follows: TGTGCCAGCAGCTTAGTGCGCGGCGGGGGGGGGCGCACAGATACGCAGTATTTT. Translating gives CASSLVRGGGGRTDTQYF.

The gene calls are TRBV9 and TRBJ2-3; 7 bases are a match to TRBD1. The trim removed 4 bases at V and 0 bases at J, leaving 5 bases unmatched. The CDR3 runs to 15 residues. Germline loops: CDR1 SGDLS, CDR2 YYNGEE. For the CDR3, the DNA is TGTGCCAGCAGCTTGGGACAGCCGAGCACAGATACGCAGTATTTT. This codes for CASSLGQPSTDTQYF.

CDR3 DNA: TGTGCCAGCAGCGTATGGACAGGGGGCAATAATTCACCCCTCCACTTT. As protein: CASSVWTGGNNSPLHF. J is TRBJ1-6 and V is TRBV5-5, with 11 bases fitting TRBD1. The V and J ends lost 4 bases and 5 bases, in that order; junction bases with no gene match: 5. The CDR3 runs 16 residues. The germline V gene has CDR1 SGHKS and CDR2 YYEKEE (reference sequence).

This chain connects TRBV30 to TRBJ2-7; TRBD1 matches at 9 bases. V shed 3 bases and J 2 bases; nucleotides not matched to a gene: 8. This CDR3 is built from 15 residues. The V gene's germline CDR1 is GTSNPN and CDR2 SVGIG (reference sequence). The CDR3: CAWSVGQGTAYEQYF. The CDR3, as DNA: TGTGCCTGGAGCGTAGGACAGGGGACCGCCTACGAGCAGTACTTC.

The gene calls are TRBV4-1 and TRBJ2-2, with D maybe TRBD1 (5 bases). This CDR3 is 16 amino acids long. Trimming stripped 4 bases from V and 0 bases from J, with 12 bases between. Germline CDR1 reads MGHRA; CDR2 reads YSYEKL. CDR3 sequence: CASSRTTEANTGELFF. The CDR3 DNA reads TGCGCCAGCAGCCGAACGACAGAGGCGAACACCGGGGAGCTGTTTTTT.

This chain uses TRBV5-1 with TRBJ2-3; either TRBD1 or TRBD2 may supply D (6 bases each). CDR3 length: 17 residues. With 0 bases removed from V and 6 bases from J, the gap between germline ends came to 20 bases. Germline CDR1 SGHRS, CDR2 YFSETQ. The CDR3 region is CASSLAGGLITGDTQYF. The CDR3 nucleotides read TGCGCCAGCAGCTTGGCCGGGGGACTTATCACAGGGGATACGCAGTATTTT.

The gene calls are TRBV5-4 and TRBJ2-3; tentatively, D is TRBD2 (5 bases). The CDR3 has 15 residues. Trimming removed 4 bases at V and 4 bases at J, with 16 bases between. From germline, CDR1 is SGHNT and CDR2 YYREEE (reference sequence). CDR3 sequence reads: CASSLGGSKADTQYF. The CDR3 DNA is TGTGCCAGCAGCCTGGGTGGGAGCAAGGCAGATACGCAGTATTTT.

The chain couples TRBV19 to TRBJ2-3; 9 nucleotides agree with TRBD1. Trimming cost V 4 bases and J 4 bases; bases outside gene matches: 6. The CDR3 contains 15 residues. The V gene's germline CDR1 is LNHDA and CDR2 SQIVND (reference sequence). In DNA form, the CDR3 reads TGTGCCAGTAGTACTCCCGGGACAGGGCCAGATACGCAGTATTTT. This encodes CASSTPGTGPDTQYF. Full variable domain (remainder filled in from reference TRBV19 and TRBJ2-3): DGGITQSPKYLFRKEGQNVTLSCEQNLNHDAMYWYRQDPGQGLRLIYYSQIVNDFQKGDIAEGYSVSREKKESFPLTVTSAQKNPTAFYLCASSTPGTGPDTQYFGPGTRLTVL.

This clone came up a few times. Other DNA sequences in this sample translate to the same CDR3. The J gene is TRBJ2-7, the V gene TRBV30, with D uncertain. V lost 0 bases to trimming and J lost 3 bases, with 6 bases between them. The CDR3 is 12 residues long. Germline CDR1 GTSNPN, CDR2 SVGIG (reference sequence). DNA of the CDR3: TGTGCCTGGAGTGTGTCCAGCTACGAGCAGTACTTC. Protein: CAWSVSSYEQYF.

This chain links TRBV6-1 with TRBJ2-1, with D maybe TRBD1 (6 bases). CDR1 is MNHNS and CDR2 is SASEGT in the germline V gene. This CDR3 comprises 15 residues. V was pared by 9 bases and J by 4 bases, with 19 bases between. CDR3 nucleotides: TGTGCCAGTACTTTTGAGTCGCAGGGGTACAATGAGCAGTTCTTC. The encoded protein is CASTFESQGYNEQFF.

V gene TRBV19 combines with J gene TRBJ1-5; 8 bases match TRBD1. The CDR3 consists of 15 residues. With 5 bases clipped from V and 0 bases from J, the junction kept 3 bases outside the gene matches. Germline V gives CDR1 LNHDA, CDR2 SQIVND (reference sequence). Here the CDR3 reads CASSAGQASNQPQHF. For the CDR3, the DNA is TGTGCCAGTAGTGCGGGACAGGCTAGCAATCAGCCCCAGCATTTT. The full variable domain, completed using reference TRBV19 and TRBJ1-5, is DGGITQSPKYLFRKEGQNVTLSCEQNLNHDAMYWYRQDPGQGLRLIYYSQIVNDFQKGDIAEGYSVSREKKESFPLTVTSAQKNPTAFYLCASSAGQASNQPQHFGDGTRLSIL.

Here the CDR3 reads CASSLVGPLSGANVLTF. DNA for the CDR3: TGTGCCAGCAGCTTAGTAGGGCCTCTCTCTGGGGCCAACGTCCTGACTTTC. The rearrangement joins TRBV7-8 to TRBJ2-6; no definite D call. Between the trimmed V and J ends, which lost 1 base and 0 bases, there was a span of 10 bases. The CDR3 spans 17 residues. Germline assignment: CDR1 SGHVS and CDR2 FQNEAQ.

The chain couples TRBV5-5 to TRBJ1-5; no reliable D call. Germline assignment: CDR1 SGHKS and CDR2 YYEKEE (reference sequence). The V and J ends lost 2 bases and 4 bases respectively, with 10 bases between them. The CDR3 sequence is 14 residues long. The CDR3 bases are TGTGCCAGCAGCTTCCGGGTCTCAAATCAGCCCCAGCATTTT. Residues: CASSFRVSNQPQHF.

The genes are TRBV18 and TRBJ1-1; 7 bases map to TRBD1. The trim removed 3 bases at V and 3 bases at J, leaving 1 base unmatched. This CDR3 is built from 13 residues. Germline CDR1 is KGHSH and CDR2 is LQKENI. The CDR3 DNA reads as TGTGCCAGCTCACCGACAGGGTACACTGAAGCTTTCTTT. Its protein is CASSPTGYTEAFF.